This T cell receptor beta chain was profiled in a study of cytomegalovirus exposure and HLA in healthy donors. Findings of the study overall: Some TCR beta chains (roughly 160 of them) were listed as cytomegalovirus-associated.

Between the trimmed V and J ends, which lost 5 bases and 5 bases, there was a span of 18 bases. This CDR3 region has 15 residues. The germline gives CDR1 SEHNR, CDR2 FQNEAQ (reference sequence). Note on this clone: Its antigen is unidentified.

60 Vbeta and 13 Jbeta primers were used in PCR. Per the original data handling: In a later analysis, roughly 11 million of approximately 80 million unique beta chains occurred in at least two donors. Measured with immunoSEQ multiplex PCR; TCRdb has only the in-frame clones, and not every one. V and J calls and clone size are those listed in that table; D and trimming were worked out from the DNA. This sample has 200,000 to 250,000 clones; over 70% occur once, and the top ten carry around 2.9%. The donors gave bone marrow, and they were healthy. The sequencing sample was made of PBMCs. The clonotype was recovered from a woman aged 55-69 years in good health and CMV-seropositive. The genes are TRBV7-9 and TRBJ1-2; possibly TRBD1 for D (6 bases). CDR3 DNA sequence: TGTGCCAGCAGCCAATCACAGGGAAGTACTTATGGCTACACCTTC. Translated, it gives CASSQSQGSTYGYTF.